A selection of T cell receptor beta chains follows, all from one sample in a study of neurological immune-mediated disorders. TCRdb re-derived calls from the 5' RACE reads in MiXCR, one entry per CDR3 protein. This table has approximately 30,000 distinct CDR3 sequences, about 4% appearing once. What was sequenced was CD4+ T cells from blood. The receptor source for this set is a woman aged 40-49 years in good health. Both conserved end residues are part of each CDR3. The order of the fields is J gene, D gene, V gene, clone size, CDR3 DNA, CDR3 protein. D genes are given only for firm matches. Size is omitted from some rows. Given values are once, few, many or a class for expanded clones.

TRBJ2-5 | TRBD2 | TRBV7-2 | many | TGTGCCAGCAGCTCCGGAGCGGGAGCAGAGACCCAGTACTTC | CASSSGAGAETQYF
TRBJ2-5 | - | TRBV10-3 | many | TGTGCCATCAGTGAGTCGAACAACAAAGAGACCCAGTACTTC | CAISESNNKETQYF
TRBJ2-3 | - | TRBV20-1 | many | TGCAGTGCTAGTCCCACCCGACCCACCAACACAGATACGCAGTATTTT | CSASPTRPTNTDTQYF
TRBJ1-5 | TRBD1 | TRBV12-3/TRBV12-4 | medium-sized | TGTGCCAGCAGTCCGCGGGACAGGGGGGCCAATCAGCCCCAGCATTTT | CASSPRDRGANQPQHF
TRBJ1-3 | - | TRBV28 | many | TGTGCCAGCAGTTTAAGGGTGGCGAGGGGAAACACCATATATTTT | CASSLRVARGNTIYF
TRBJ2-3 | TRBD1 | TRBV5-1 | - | TGCGCCAGCACCCCCCGGGTGGACAGGGATTACACAGATACGCAGTATTTT | CASTPRVDRDYTDTQYF
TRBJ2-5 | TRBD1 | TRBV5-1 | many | TGCGCCAGCAGCTTGGAAAGGACAGGGGGCGAGGAGACCCAGTACTTC | CASSLERTGGEETQYF
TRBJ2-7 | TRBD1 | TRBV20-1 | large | TGCAGTGCTTGGGGACAGAACTACGAGCAGTACTTC | CSAWGQNYEQYF
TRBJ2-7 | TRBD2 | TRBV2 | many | TGTGCCAGCAGTCCCGCACATACTAGCGGGGATACCTACGAGCAGTACTTC | CASSPAHTSGDTYEQYF
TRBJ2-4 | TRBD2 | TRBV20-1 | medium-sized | TGCAGTGCTAGAGATTCCCAGGGAGGGAACATTCAGTACTTC | CSARDSQGGNIQYF
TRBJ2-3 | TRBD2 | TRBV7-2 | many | TGTGCCAGCAGCCCCGCAGCGGGAGGGATGGGGACAGATACGCAGTATTTT | CASSPAAGGMGTDTQYF
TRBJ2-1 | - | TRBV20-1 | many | TGCAGGACAGGCATCTCCTACAATGAGCAGTTCTTC | CRTGISYNEQFF
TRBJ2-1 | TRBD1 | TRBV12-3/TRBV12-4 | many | TGTGCCAGCAGCGTGGGACAGTACAATGAGCAGTTCTTC | CASSVGQYNEQFF
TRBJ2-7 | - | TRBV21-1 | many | TGTGCCAGCCCTCGGACTAGCGGGCTCTACGAGCAGTACTTC | CASPRTSGLYEQYF
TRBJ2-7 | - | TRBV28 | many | TGTGCCAGCAGTTTGGAGCAGGGAAGCGAGCAGTACTTC | CASSLEQGSEQYF
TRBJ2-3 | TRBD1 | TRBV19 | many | TGTGCCAGTAGTGCCGGGACAGCTCGCACAGATACGCAGTATTTT | CASSAGTARTDTQYF
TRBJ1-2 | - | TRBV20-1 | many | TGCAGTGCCAGGTCTACGGGGTCGGACTATGGCTACACCTTC | CSARSTGSDYGYTF
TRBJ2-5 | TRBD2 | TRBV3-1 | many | TGTGCCAGCAGCCAAACGCTAGCGGGAGGAGTGATGGAGACCCAGTACTTC | CASSQTLAGGVMETQYF